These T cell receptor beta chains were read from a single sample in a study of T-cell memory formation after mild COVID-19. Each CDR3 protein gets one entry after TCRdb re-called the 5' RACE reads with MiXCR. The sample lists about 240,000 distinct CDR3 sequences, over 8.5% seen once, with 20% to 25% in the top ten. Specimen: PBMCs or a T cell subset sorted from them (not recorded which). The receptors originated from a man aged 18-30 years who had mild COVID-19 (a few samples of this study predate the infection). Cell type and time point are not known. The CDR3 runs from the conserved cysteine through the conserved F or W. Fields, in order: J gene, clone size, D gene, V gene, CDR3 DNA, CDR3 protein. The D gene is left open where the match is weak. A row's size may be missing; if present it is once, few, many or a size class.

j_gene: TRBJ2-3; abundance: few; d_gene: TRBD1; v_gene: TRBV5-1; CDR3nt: TGCGCCAGCAGGTTCCAGGGGGCAAGCACAGATACGCAGTATTTT; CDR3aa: CASRFQGASTDTQYF
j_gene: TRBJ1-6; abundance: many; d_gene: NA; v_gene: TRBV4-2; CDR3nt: TGTGCCAGCAGCCAAGAACGAACGGATTCACCCCTCCACTTT; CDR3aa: CASSQERTDSPLHF
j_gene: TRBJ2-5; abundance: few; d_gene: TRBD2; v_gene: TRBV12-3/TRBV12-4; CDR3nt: TGTGCCAGCAACCGGCTAGCGGGGGAGACCCAGTACTTC; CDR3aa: CASNRLAGETQYF
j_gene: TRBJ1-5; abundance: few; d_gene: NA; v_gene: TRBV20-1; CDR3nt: TGCAGTGCTATCGGGTCGTTCAGTCAGCCCCAGCATTTT; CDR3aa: CSAIGSFSQPQHF
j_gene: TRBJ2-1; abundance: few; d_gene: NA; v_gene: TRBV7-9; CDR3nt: TGTGCCAGCGGCAGGGGCGGCTCCTACAATGAGCAGTTCTTC; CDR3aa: CASGRGGSYNEQFF
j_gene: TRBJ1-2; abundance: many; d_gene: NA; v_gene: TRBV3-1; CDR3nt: TGTGCCAGCAGCCCCGACGGCCTCTATGGCTACACCTTC; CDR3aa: CASSPDGLYGYTF
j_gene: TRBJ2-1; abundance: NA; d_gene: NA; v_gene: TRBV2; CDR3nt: TGTGCCAGCAGCTCGACAGCCAATGAGCAGTTCTTC; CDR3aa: CASSSTANEQFF
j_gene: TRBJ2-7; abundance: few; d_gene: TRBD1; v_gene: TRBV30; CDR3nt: TGTGCCTGGAGGGACAGGGACGGGATCGAGCAGTACTTC; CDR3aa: CAWRDRDGIEQYF
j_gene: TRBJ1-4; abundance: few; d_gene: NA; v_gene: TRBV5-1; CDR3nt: TGCGCCAGCAGCTTGGTTGAAAATGGTAATGAAAAACTGTTTTTT; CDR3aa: CASSLVENGNEKLFF
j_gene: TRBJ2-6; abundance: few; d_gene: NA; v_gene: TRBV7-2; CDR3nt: TGTGCCAGCAACCCCGTGGGAATCTCTGGGGCCAACGTCCTGACTTTC; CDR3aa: CASNPVGISGANVLTF
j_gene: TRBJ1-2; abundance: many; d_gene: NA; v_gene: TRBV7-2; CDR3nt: TGTGCCAGCAGCCCGACCCCCTATGGCTACACCTTC; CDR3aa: CASSPTPYGYTF
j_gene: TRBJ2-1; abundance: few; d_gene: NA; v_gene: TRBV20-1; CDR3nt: TGCAGTGCTAGCGATCAGTTTAGTGGGACGAATGAGCAGTTCTTC; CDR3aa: CSASDQFSGTNEQFF
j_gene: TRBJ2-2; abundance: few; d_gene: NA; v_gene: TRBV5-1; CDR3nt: TGCGCCAGCAGCTTGGAGTCGGGGGACACCGGGGAGCTGTTTTTT; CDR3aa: CASSLESGDTGELFF
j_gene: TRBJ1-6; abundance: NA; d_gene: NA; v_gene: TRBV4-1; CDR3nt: TGCGCCAGCAGCAAAGCGAGGGATTCACCCCTCCACTTT; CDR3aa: CASSKARDSPLHF
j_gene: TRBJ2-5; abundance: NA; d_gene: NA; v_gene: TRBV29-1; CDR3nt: TGCAGCGGAGGACACCAGTTCCAAGAGACCCAGTACTTC; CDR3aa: CSGGHQFQETQYF
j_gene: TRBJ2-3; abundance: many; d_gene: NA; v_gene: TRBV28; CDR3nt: TGTGCCAGCAGCTTTGGTGGGGCTAGCACAGATACGCAGTATTTT; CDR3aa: CASSFGGASTDTQYF
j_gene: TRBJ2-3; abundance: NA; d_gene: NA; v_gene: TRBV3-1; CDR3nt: TGTGCCAGCAGACTTCGACGCGAACAGGGAAGATTCGCGCAGTATTTT; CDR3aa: CASRLRREQGRFAQYF
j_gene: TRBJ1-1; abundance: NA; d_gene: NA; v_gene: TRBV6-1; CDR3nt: TGTGCCAGCAGGTGGGGAAGCGGAAACACTGAAGCTTTCTTT; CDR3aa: CASRWGSGNTEAFF
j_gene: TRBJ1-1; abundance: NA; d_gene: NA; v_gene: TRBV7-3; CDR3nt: TGTGCCAGCAGCGCGACCCAGAACACTGAAGCTTTCTTT; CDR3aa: CASSATQNTEAFF
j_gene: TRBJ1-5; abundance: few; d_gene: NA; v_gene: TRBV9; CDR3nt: TGTGCCAGCAGCCCCAGACCTAGCAATCAGCCCCAGCATTTT; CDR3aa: CASSPRPSNQPQHF
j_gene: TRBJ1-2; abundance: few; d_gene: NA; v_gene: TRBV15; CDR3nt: TGTGCCACCAGCAGCCGGGACCCCCGGCGGGGCTACACCTTC; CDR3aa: CATSSRDPRRGYTF
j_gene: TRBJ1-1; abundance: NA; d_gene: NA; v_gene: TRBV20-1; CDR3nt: TGCAGTGCCGCGCGAGCGGGTCAGCACGAGCACACTGAAGCTTTCTTT; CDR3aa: CSAARAGQHEHTEAFF
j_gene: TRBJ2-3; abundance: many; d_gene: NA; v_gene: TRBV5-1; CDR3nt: TGTGCCAGCAGCTTAACCGGGACCGATACGCAGTATTTT; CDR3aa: CASSLTGTDTQYF
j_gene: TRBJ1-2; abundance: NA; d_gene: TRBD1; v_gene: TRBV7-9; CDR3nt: TGTGCCAGCAGCTTAGGGGGACAGGGGGCTTTTGGCGGAGGCTACACCTTC; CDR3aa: CASSLGGQGAFGGGYTF
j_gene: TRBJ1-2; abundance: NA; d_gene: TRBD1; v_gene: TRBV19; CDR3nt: TGTGCCAGCACCTTCGACAGGGAATATGGCTACACCTTC; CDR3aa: CASTFDREYGYTF
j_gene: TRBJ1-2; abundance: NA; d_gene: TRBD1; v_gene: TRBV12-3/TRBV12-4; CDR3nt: TGTGCCAGCCAATGGACAGGGAGGGAGGACACCTTC; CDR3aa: CASQWTGREDTF
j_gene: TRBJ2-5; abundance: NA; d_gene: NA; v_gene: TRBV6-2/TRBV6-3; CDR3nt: TGTGCCAGCAGTTACTCGACAGCCCGGAAAAGGGAGACCCAGTACTTC; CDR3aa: CASSYSTARKRETQYF
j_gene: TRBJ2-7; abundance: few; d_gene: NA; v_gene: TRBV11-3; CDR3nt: TGTGCCAGCAGCCCCTACGGAGGCGCGTTATACTTC; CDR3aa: CASSPYGGALYF
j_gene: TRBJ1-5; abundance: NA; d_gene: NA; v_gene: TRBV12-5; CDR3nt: TGTGCTAGTGGTTTGGTACCAGCCCCAGGGCAGCCCCAGCATTTT; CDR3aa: CASGLVPAPGQPQHF
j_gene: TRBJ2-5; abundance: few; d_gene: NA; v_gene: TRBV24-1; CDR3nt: TGTGCCACCAGTGACCCTGGCGGAGACCAAGAGACCCAGTACTTC; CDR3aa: CATSDPGGDQETQYF
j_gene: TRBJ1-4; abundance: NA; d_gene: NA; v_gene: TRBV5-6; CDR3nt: TGTGCCAGCAGCTTGGGGGCATCTTCGGAAAAACTGTTTTTT; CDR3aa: CASSLGASSEKLFF
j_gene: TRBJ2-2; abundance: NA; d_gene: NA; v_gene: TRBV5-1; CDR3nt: TGCGACAGCAGCTTGGGTTCGATAGCAGACACCGGGGAGCTGTTTTTT; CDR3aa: CDSSLGSIADTGELFF